This T cell receptor (beta chain) was identified in a study of T-cell reconstitution after alpha-beta-depleted transplantation in children. Many counts were recorded for this clonotype. Unique molecular identifiers tagged the TCRbeta library. TCRdb reanalysed the PCR reads using MiXCR and keeps one entry per CDR3 protein. Among over 85,000 distinct CDR3 sequences listed, 10% were seen once. J was trimmed by 4 bases and V by 5 bases; bases with no gene match: 8. The CDR3 has 16 residues. This TCR came from a human donor who donated a stem cell graft to a child with acute lymphoblastic leukemia. This rearrangement joins TRBV12-3 or TRBV12-4 to TRBJ2-5; 12 bases align to TRBD1. The specimen comprised PBMCs from the stem cell graft donor, sampled from the stem cell graft. This CDR3 is CASSPGQGASVETQYF. As DNA, the CDR3 is TGTGCCAGCAGTCCGGGACAGGGGGCATCTGTAGAGACCCAGTACTTC.